This T cell receptor (beta chain) was retrieved from a study of blood T cell repertoires in COVID-19. All enrollees were roughly 18 to 89 years old and from around 25 US areas. The repertoire was sequenced with immunoSEQ multiplex PCR; TCRdb's copy has only in-frame clones and lacks some. Of 200,000 to 250,000 clones in the sample, almost 85% were seen once. Germline V gene lookup returns CDR1 KGHDR and CDR2 SFDVKD. This CDR3 contains 15 residues. Trimming stripped 0 bases from V and 3 bases from J, with 9 bases between. Input material: PBMCs or T cells enriched from blood (not recorded which). The chain employs TRBV24-1 and TRBJ2-3; a weak D match, TRBD1 (6 bases). This receptor was taken from a man in his forties or fifties who had recovered from COVID-19. CDR3 in amino acids: CATSDLGQGTDTQYF. In nucleotides, the CDR3 is TGTGCCACCAGTGATTTGGGGCAGGGGACAGATACGCAGTATTTT.